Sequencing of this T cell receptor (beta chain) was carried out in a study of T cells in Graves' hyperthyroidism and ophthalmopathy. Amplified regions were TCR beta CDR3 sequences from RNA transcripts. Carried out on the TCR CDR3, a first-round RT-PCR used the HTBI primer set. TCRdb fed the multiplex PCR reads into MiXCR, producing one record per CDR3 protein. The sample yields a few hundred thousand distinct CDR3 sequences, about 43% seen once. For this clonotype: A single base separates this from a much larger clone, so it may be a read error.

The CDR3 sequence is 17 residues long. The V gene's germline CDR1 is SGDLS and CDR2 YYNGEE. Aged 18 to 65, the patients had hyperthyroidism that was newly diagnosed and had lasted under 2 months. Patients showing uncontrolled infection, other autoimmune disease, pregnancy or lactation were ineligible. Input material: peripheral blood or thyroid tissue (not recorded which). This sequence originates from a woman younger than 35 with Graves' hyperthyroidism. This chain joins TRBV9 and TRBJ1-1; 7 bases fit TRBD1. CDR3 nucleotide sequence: TGCGCCAGCAGCTTCGCCCGGGACAGCGACATGGACACTGAAGCTTTCTTT. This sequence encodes CASSFARDSDMDTEAFF. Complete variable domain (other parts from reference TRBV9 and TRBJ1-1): DSGVTQTPKHLITATGQRVTLRCSPRSGDLSVYWYQQSLDQGLQFLIQYYNGEERAKGNILERFSAQQFPDLHSELNLSSLELGDSALYFCASSFARDSDMDTEAFFGQGTRLTVV.